This passage covers 3 T cell receptor beta chains from one sample sequenced in a study of regulatory T cells in long-lasting Graves disease. Time point given: newly diagnosed GD, antithyroid drugs for less than 3 months. From RNA extracted from PBMCs, the TCR library was made. With iRepertoire HTBI primers and Arm-PCR of CDR3 regions, TCR beta libraries were built. One entry per CDR3 protein, called by TCRdb with MiXCR from the multiplex PCR reads. The profile shows about 350,000 distinct CDR3 sequences, roughly 17% of them singletons. In addition, the sample was reused for a study of T cells in Graves' hyperthyroidism and ophthalmopathy.

The sequences come from peripheral blood mononuclear cells (PBMCs), collected at new diagnosis, from a patient treated with antithyroid drugs. These receptors came from a woman under 30 with Graves disease.

The chain employs TRBV9 and TRBJ2-3; D may correspond to TRBD1 or TRBD2 (5 bases each). Germline assignment: CDR1 SGDLS and CDR2 YYNGEE. This CDR3 spans 13 amino acids. V was trimmed by 5 bases and J by 6 bases, leaving 13 bases between them. The CDR3 coding sequence is TGTGCCAGCAGTGGGACCCTGGGGGATACGCAGTATTTT. Translated: CASSGTLGDTQYF.

This clonotype was counted ten times or more. This rearrangement joins TRBV6-1 to TRBJ2-1; a possible D gene is TRBD2 (5 bases). The CDR3 sequence is 15 residues long. CDR1 MNHNS and CDR2 SASEGT come from the germline V gene. V shed 4 bases and J shed 3 bases, with 13 bases lying between them. CDR3 sequence reads: CASSASTSYYNEQFF. For the CDR3, the DNA is TGTGCCAGCAGTGCCTCTACTAGTTACTACAATGAGCAGTTCTTC.

In its sample, this clonotype was seen a few times. This could be a read error, since a much larger clone is one nucleotide away. This chain uses TRBV5-5 with TRBJ1-1; no reliable D call. V was trimmed by 4 bases and J by 4 bases, leaving 23 bases between them. The CDR3 runs 17 residues. Germline V gives CDR1 SGHKS, CDR2 YYEKEE (reference sequence). CDR3 residues: CASSRLPRGPTSTEAFF. Here the CDR3 DNA reads TGTGCCAGCAGCAGACTCCCCCGAGGGCCGACGAGCACTGAAGCTTTCTTT.